The 10 T cell receptor beta chains listed next were all sequenced from one sample in a study of shared clonotypes between healthy human individuals. Profiled with immunoSEQ multiplex PCR; TCRdb holds only in-frame clones, not every one. The sample includes about 490,000 clones, about 85% seen only once; the top ten take roughly 12%. The sample was PBMCs. The receptors come from a woman aged 40 to 50 in good health. Some clones in this sample may be carry-over from other donors' samples.

The chain links TRBV18 to TRBJ1-1; weak D call: TRBD1 (6 bases). CDR3 size: 16 residues. Trimming pared 3 bases from V and 4 bases from J, leaving 18 bases between. CDR1 KGHSH and CDR2 LQKENI come from the germline V gene. The CDR3 reads CASSPLWGGEGTEAFF. The CDR3 DNA reads TGTGCCAGCTCACCCCTCTGGGGGGGCGAGGGCACTGAAGCTTTCTTT.

Within the sample, this clone is medium-sized. In the same sample, other DNA sequences code for this CDR3. V gene TRBV4-3 combines with J gene TRBJ2-3; no firm D call. CDR3 length equals 14 residues. Germline CDR1 and CDR2: LGHNA and YSLEER. V lost 0 bases to trimming and J lost 8 bases, with 12 bases between them. CDR3 bases: TGCGCCAGCAGCCAAGATAGCAGCCGGGCTACGCAGTATTTT. Amino acids: CASSQDSSRATQYF.

To note about this clone: A far more abundant clone sits one base away, making this likely a read error. This specimen includes other DNA sequences encoding the same CDR3. The gene calls are TRBV11-2 and TRBJ2-7; D remains ambiguous. Germline V gives CDR1 SGHAT, CDR2 FQNNGV. The CDR3 loop spans 11 amino acids. CDR3 DNA: TGTGCCAGCAGATCCAGCTACGAGCAATACTTC. Its translation: CASRSSYEQYF. The full variable domain, with the rest looked up from reference TRBV11-2 and TRBJ2-7, is EAGVAQSPRYKIIEKRQSVAFWCNPISGHATLYWYQQILGQGPKLLIQFQNNGVVDDSQLPKDRFSAERLKGVDSTLKIQPAKLEDSAVYLCASRSSYEQYFGPGTRLTVT.

The gene calls are TRBV7-3 and TRBJ2-1, with 8 positions matching TRBD2. The CDR3 is made up of 16 amino acids. The junction had 9 bases not matched to a gene; V was cut back by 1 base and J by 7 bases. Germline CDR1 is SGHTA and CDR2 is FQGTGA. CDR3 DNA: TGTGCCAGCAGCTTAAGCTCGGGAGGGGAGAGTAATGAGCAGTTCTTC. This translates into CASSLSSGGESNEQFF.

Here the CDR3 DNA reads TGTGCCAGCAGTGAAGGGCAGGCGATCAACTATGGCTACACCTTC. Amino acid sequence: CASSEGQAINYGYTF. The chain links TRBV2 to TRBJ1-2; D unclear. The CDR3 sequence is 15 residues long. CDR1 is SNHLY and CDR2 is FYNNEI in the germline V gene. V dropped 1 base and J dropped 2 bases, with 11 bases sitting between them.

The chain is built from TRBV28 and TRBJ1-5; no clear D gene. The germline V gene encodes CDR1 MDHEN and CDR2 SYDVKM. The CDR3 extends over 16 amino acids. Trimming stripped 3 bases from V and 2 bases from J, with 14 bases between. CDR3 nucleotides: TGTGCCAGCAGTTTGGTGGGATTCGAGGGCAATCAGCCCCAGCATTTT. Translation: CASSLVGFEGNQPQHF.

The V gene is TRBV29-1, the J gene TRBJ2-1; perhaps TRBD1 as D (6 bases). V lost 7 bases to trimming and J lost 4 bases, with 14 bases between them. The CDR3 consists of 13 residues. The germline V gene encodes CDR1 SQVTM and CDR2 ANQGSEA. CDR3 residues: CSAQDRIYNEQFF. The DNA of the CDR3 is TGCAGCGCCCAGGACAGAATATACAATGAGCAGTTCTTC.

With respect to this clone: A much larger clone differs by one base, so this may be a read error. The chain recombines TRBV5-1 with TRBJ2-7; the D is unclear. This CDR3 contains 13 residues. In germline, CDR1 is SGHRS, CDR2 YFSETQ. This CDR3 reads CTSSFTGGYEQYF. In DNA, the CDR3 is TGCACCAGCAGCTTCACGGGTGGCTACGAGCAGTACTTC.

With respect to this clone: A read error is likely here: a far larger clone is one base away. V and J are TRBV7-3 and TRBJ1-2; 7 positions agree with TRBD1. Looked up from germline, CDR1 is SGHTA and CDR2 is FQGTGA. V lost 5 bases to trimming and J lost 3 bases; unmatched junction nucleotides: 3. The CDR3 has 13 residues. The CDR3 loop is CASSPGTDYGYTF. Here the CDR3 DNA reads TGTGCCAGCAGCCCCGGGACAGACTATGGCTACACCTTC.

This clone has only one observation. The rearrangement links TRBV23-1 to TRBJ2-7; 10 nucleotides match TRBD1. TRBV23-1 is annotated as an ORF whose role is uncertain. This CDR3 has 14 residues. V trimming: 4 bases; J trimming: 3 bases; junction bases outside the gene matches: 3. As DNA, the CDR3 is TGCGCCAGCAGTCCCCGGACAGGGGGCTACGAGCAGTACTTC. This gives the protein CASSPRTGGYEQYF.